Included here is one T cell receptor beta chain sequence, with context. This clonotype has only a few counts. Its antigen is still unknown. No much larger clonotype is one base removed from it; base qualities were not supplied. The source of the sample is a study of tumor and adjacent non-tumor tissue in lung cancer (dated by TCRdb to the late 2010s). The study in broad terms: Of the cohort, over 9 patients had adenocarcinoma, 2 had squamous cell carcinoma and 1 had small cell lung cancer. Ages among the roughly 15 patients ranged from about 31 to 85 years, there were some 10 men and 5 women, and disease was at TNM stage I to III. Sequencing generated a total of some 130 million productive TCRbeta reads, averaging roughly 4.2 million reads per sample. The study compared bulk TCRbeta repertoires between lung tumor tissue and matched distant non-tumor lung tissue from over twelve lung cancer patients. For each patient, one tumor sample and one normal lung sample were taken, giving under 35 paired specimens that underwent TCRbeta CDR3 sequencing.

Clipping removes 0 bases from V and 4 bases from J, with 7 as the unmatched junction base count. Reading the germline V gene gives CDR1 SGHRS and CDR2 YFSETQ. The CDR3 runs 16 residues from the cysteine to the phenylalanine. Just CDR3 DNA is preserved here, 48 bases in frame from base 1. RNA was isolated from bulk, unsorted tissue, and RNA quality was assessed with a NanoDrop ND-1000 and an Agilent 2100. The donors were newly diagnosed lung cancer patients admitted for thoracic surgery in China from August to November 2014 who had not received prior chemotherapy. The study excluded patients who had received radiotherapy or chemotherapy before or who had another cancer at the same time. Surgical tissue pieces of about 1-2.2 cm3 were preserved in RNAlater solution and stored at -80 °C until use. The study at large found these results: Only about 15 patients were in the cohort, and the authors stated that larger samples and more detailed clinical data are needed. Tumor tissue showed significantly higher TCR diversity (inverse Simpson) than normal lung tissue, at around 450 vs 150 (P = 0.0075, Mann-Whitney U test). The sequencing platform is not named in the methods, and unique molecular identifiers are not mentioned. Peripheral blood was not sequenced, so blood TCRbeta repertoires were not examined in the lung cancer patients of the study. The top 100 clones accounted for a significantly larger cumulative portion of the repertoire in normal lung than in tumor tissue. TCR diversity was significantly higher in younger patients, and greater tumor TCR diversity was associated with shorter overall survival and shorter disease-free survival.

Library creation used multiplex PCR. This sample was sequenced with an Illumina HiSeq 2500. TCRbeta libraries were constructed through three rounds of nested PCR with primers (Table S4) according to protocols modified from ARM-PCR. Before sequencing, PCR products of 200-500 bp were cut from the gel and purified using the QIAquick gel extraction kit. The source study handled its data this way. Trimmomatic was used to clean the reads, FLASH was used to merge the reads into complete CDR3 sequences, and MiTCR was used to assign the reads to V(D)J germline segments. Clonal diversity was computed as the inverse Simpson's index with VDJtools. In-frame sequences without a premature stop codon were defined as productive reads. The public reads were reanalyzed by TCRdb: fastp trimming at Q25, MiXCR alignment, in-frame beta chains only. For every CDR3 protein sequence, its rows merge into one entry that carries the most common genes and DNA. These V and J calls originate from TCRdb's pipeline instead of the authors' own analysis. The sample has 69,000 or so distinct CDR3 sequences on record, around 73% of them singletons. Clones ranked in the top ten supply roughly 27% of the sample.

Input material: lung tumor tissue. Recombination joined TRBV5-1 with TRBJ2-3; TRBD2 matches 8 bases in the middle. The clonotype comes from a man in his fifties or sixties with non-small cell lung cancer. The CDR3 protein is CASSLAGGPGADTQYF. Here is the DNA: TGCGCCAGCAGCTTGGCGGGAGGGCCCGGGGCAGATACGCAGTATTTT.